The 16 T cell receptor beta chains reported below all come from one sample, sequenced in a study of shared clonotypes between healthy human individuals. Naive CD8 isolation took CD45RO-negative cells positively selected for CCR7 and excluded terminally differentiated effector memory CD45RA+ cells. Assay: immunoSEQ multiplex PCR; the TCRdb copy retains only in-frame clones and omits some. The repertoire includes 1.5 million to 2.5 million clones, approximately 94% of them detected once, and more than 0.95% sits in the top ten. Sequenced input: naive CD8+ T cells sorted from blood. All receptors come from a man aged 18 to 35 in good health.

CDR3 amino acids: CARSQNTLAYAGYSDTQYF. The CDR3 DNA follows: TGTGCCAGAAGCCAGAACACCCTAGCATATGCGGGATATTCAGATACGCAGTATTTT. V is TRBV5-3 and J is TRBJ2-3, with D possibly TRBD2 on 6 matching bases. TRBV5-3 belongs to the ORF category, with a function that is uncertain. CDR3 length equals 19 residues. Trimming removed 4 bases at V and 4 bases at J, with 28 bases between.

The chain is built from TRBV5-1 and TRBJ2-2; 8 bases fit TRBD1. The germline gives CDR1 SGHRS, CDR2 YFSETQ. There are 15 residues in the CDR3. V trimming: 4 bases; J trimming: 6 bases; junction bases outside the gene matches: 8. The CDR3 nucleotides are TGCGCCAGCAGCCTAAACGACAGGGGCCCCGGGGAGCTGTTTTTT. Translated, it gives CASSLNDRGPGELFF.

As regards this clone: Other DNA sequences in this specimen translate into the identical CDR3. The rearrangement links TRBV30 to TRBJ1-1, with a weak D call TRBD1 (6 bases). The CDR3 extends over 12 amino acids. The V end was cut by 0 bases, the J end by 6 bases, with 8 bases between. Germline assignment: CDR1 GTSNPN and CDR2 SVGIG (reference sequence). For the CDR3, the DNA is TGTGCCTGGAGTGTTGGACAGCCTGAAGCTTTCTTT. Translating it yields CAWSVGQPEAFF.

The chain recombines TRBV2 with TRBJ2-7, with D possibly being TRBD2 (5 bases). The CDR3 has 13 residues. The ends were cut back, 7 bases at V and 0 bases at J, with 10 bases in the middle. The germline gives CDR1 SNHLY, CDR2 FYNNEI. The CDR3: CASIMTNSYEQYF. The CDR3 DNA sequence: TGTGCCAGCATTATGACTAACTCCTACGAGCAGTACTTC.

V and J are TRBV13 and TRBJ2-2; possibly TRBD1 or TRBD2 for D (5 bases each). The CDR3 has 15 amino acids. Germline CDR1 and CDR2: PRHDT and FYEKMQ (reference sequence). V lost 2 bases and J 0 bases, leaving 7 bases between the germline ends. CDR3 protein: CASSLLGANTGELFF. The CDR3 DNA sequence: TGTGCCAGCAGCTTACTGGGGGCGAACACCGGGGAGCTGTTTTTT.

V gene TRBV7-9 combines with J gene TRBJ2-5; D may match TRBD1 or TRBD2 (5 bases each). The CDR3 loop spans 14 amino acids. V was shortened by 4 bases and J by 5 bases, with 14 bases between the two germline ends. Germline V gene sequence: CDR1 SEHNR, CDR2 FQNEAQ (reference sequence). Here the CDR3 reads CASSSSWGSETQYF. In nucleotides, the CDR3 is TGTGCCAGCAGCTCTTCTTGGGGGTCGGAGACCCAGTACTTC. The full variable domain, completed using reference TRBV7-9 and TRBJ2-5, is DTGVSQNPRHKITKRGQNVTFRCDPISEHNRLYWYRQTLGQGPEFLTYFQNEAQLEKSRLLSDRFSAERPKGSFSTLEIQRTEQGDSAMYLCASSSSWGSETQYFGPGTRLLVL.

The V call is TRBV6-1, the J call TRBJ2-3; 11 bases are shared with TRBD2. The length of the CDR3 is 15 residues. The V gene's germline CDR1 is MNHNS and CDR2 SASEGT. J lost 2 bases, V lost 7 bases, and 5 bases had no gene match. The CDR3 DNA follows: TGTGCCAGCAATATAGCGGGAGGGCACACAGATACGCAGTATTTT. Translation: CASNIAGGHTDTQYF.

This sequence joins TRBV27 and TRBJ2-4, with a tentative D call TRBD1 (6 bases). Deletions cut 5 bases from V and 3 bases from J, with 11 bases between. The CDR3 is 14 amino acids. Germline CDR1 and CDR2: MNHEY and SMNVEV (reference sequence). The CDR3 loop is CASSTRDNKNIQYF. The CDR3 DNA reads TGTGCCAGCAGTACCCGGGACAACAAAAACATTCAGTACTTC.

CDR3 protein: CASSLYGGGRETQYF. The CDR3 DNA reads TGTGCCAGCAGCTTATATGGGGGTGGAAGGGAGACCCAGTACTTC. This chain connects TRBV7-9 to TRBJ2-5; tentatively, D is TRBD1 or TRBD2 (5 bases each). With 2 bases removed from V and 5 bases from J, the gap between germline ends came to 15 bases. Germline loops: CDR1 SEHNR, CDR2 FQNEAQ (reference sequence). The CDR3 has 15 residues.

V and J are TRBV11-2 and TRBJ2-7; either TRBD1 or TRBD2 may supply D (5 bases each). From germline, CDR1 is SGHAT and CDR2 FQNNGV. CDR3 length: 12 residues. Trimming left V 5 bases short and J 7 bases short, with 12 bases between. The DNA for the CDR3 is TGTGCCAGCAGCCCAGACGAGGGGGAGCAGTACTTC. This sequence encodes CASSPDEGEQYF.

The chain employs TRBV28 and TRBJ2-3; D remains ambiguous. The CDR3 is made up of 12 amino acids. The V gene's germline CDR1 is MDHEN and CDR2 SYDVKM. V lost 3 bases and J lost 5, with 6 bases in between. The CDR3 loop reads CASSFWEDTQYF. The CDR3 region has the DNA TGTGCCAGCAGTTTTTGGGAAGATACGCAGTATTTT.

This clone showed up just once. This chain joins TRBV7-8 and TRBJ2-7, with 10 positions matching TRBD2. The CDR3 has 14 amino acids. With V trimmed by 5 bases and J by 5 bases, 6 bases remained unmatched. Germline CDR1 and CDR2: SGHVS and FQNEAQ. This CDR3 is CASSQSGGAHEQYF. The DNA of the CDR3 is TGTGCCAGCAGCCAGAGCGGGGGGGCCCACGAGCAGTACTTC.

V is TRBV10-3 and J is TRBJ2-1, with unresolved D. The CDR3 extends over 12 amino acids. V dropped 2 bases and J dropped 7 bases, with 6 bases sitting between them. Germline-derived CDR1 and CDR2 are ENHRY and SYGVKD. CDR3 sequence: CAISEPPNEQFF. CDR3 DNA: TGTGCCATCAGTGAGCCACCGAATGAGCAGTTCTTC.

The chain links TRBV5-1 to TRBJ1-1, with D unclear. The germline V gene encodes CDR1 SGHRS and CDR2 YFSETQ. This CDR3 is built from 14 residues. V lost 4 bases and J 2 bases, leaving 12 bases between the germline ends. For the CDR3, the DNA is TGCGCCAGCAGCCCAGTTACATTAAACACTGAAGCTTTCTTT. It yields the protein CASSPVTLNTEAFF.

V and J are TRBV5-1 and TRBJ1-5, with unresolved D. Germline V gene sequence: CDR1 SGHRS, CDR2 YFSETQ. With 2 bases removed from V and 2 bases from J, the gap between germline ends came to 8 bases. The CDR3 contains 14 residues. The CDR3 loop reads CASSLGSGNQPQHF. The CDR3 nucleotides read TGCGCCAGCAGCTTAGGGTCGGGCAATCAGCCCCAGCATTTT.

Concerning this clone: The same CDR3 also results from other DNA sequences found in this sample. This rearrangement joins TRBV6-5 to TRBJ2-7, with 8 bases aligning to TRBD1. CDR1 is MNHEY, CDR2 SVGAGI, per germline. This CDR3 has 14 amino acids. J was trimmed by 3 bases and V by 0 bases; bases with no gene match: 1. CDR3 protein: CASSYSGQGYEQYF. The CDR3 region has the DNA TGTGCCAGCAGTTACTCTGGACAGGGCTACGAGCAGTACTTC.